This entry is about one T cell receptor beta chain. Its antigen is unknown. The sample is drawn from a study of T cell repertoires in ileal Crohn's disease. As for the study in general: Patients had a median approximately 7.3-year disease duration, and less than 45% were active smokers.

Overall study findings and caveats: Clonal expansions were more frequent in active smokers than non-smokers at surgery.

The method was immunoSEQ multiplex PCR; TCRdb's version includes in-frame clones alone and lacks a portion of them. Of about 17,000 clones in the sample, over 80% were seen once. Sequences were obtained from ileal tissue. The sequence came from an adult with Crohn's disease.

This chain's CDR3 is CASSPTRVIYEQYF. The CDR3 nucleotides read TGTGCCAGCAGCCCCACCCGGGTTATATACGAGCAGTACTTC. The chain uses TRBV4-2 and TRBJ2-7; no firm D call. The V end lost 4 bases, the J end lost 4 bases, and 14 bases lay between the germline ends. Per the germline V gene, CDR1 is LGHNA and CDR2 is YNFKEQ. The CDR3 is 14 residues long.